The entry that follows covers one T cell receptor beta chain sequence. These data are taken from a study of blood T cell repertoires in COVID-19. Study background: The United States, Italy and Spain provided the acute and convalescent COVID-19 samples. PBMCs, B-cell-depleted T cells, or T cells provided the cDNA or gDNA that made up the material.

Original processing notes: Amplification of reference gene primers provided the estimated nucleated cell counts. TCRdb's table, derived via immunoSEQ multiplex PCR, lists solely in-frame clones and lacks some. The V and J calls and clone size are taken from that table; D and trimming were inferred from the DNA. The sample holds more than 60,000 clones; around four fifths are singletons and the top ten take roughly two fifths. Per the germline V gene, CDR1 is MGHRA and CDR2 is YSYEKL. The CDR3 totals 16 residues. V lost 3 bases and J lost 0, with 13 bases in between. The clonotype was recovered from a human donor in a cohort sampled during active COVID-19. Sequencing was performed on peripheral blood. The chain carries TRBV4-1 and TRBJ2-3; D perhaps matches TRBD1 (6 bases). The CDR3 nucleotides read TGCGCCAGCAGCCAGACCCTTAGGGGGAGCACAGATACGCAGTATTTT. Amino acids: CASSQTLRGSTDTQYF.